These T cell receptor beta chains were read from a single sample in a study of cytomegalovirus exposure and HLA in healthy donors. Clones were sequenced by immunoSEQ multiplex PCR, and TCRdb holds only the in-frame ones, with some missing. The sample records about 80,000 clones, approximately 80% being singletons. Sequencing was done on a sample of PBMCs. The origin of the receptors is a man over 45 in good health and CMV-seronegative. CDR3s include the opening cysteine and the closing phenylalanine or tryptophan. The D gene is left open where the match is weak. Some rows mark clone size as missing; the rest say once, few, many or name a class of expanded clone.

clone size	CDR3 length	D gene	V gene	J gene	CDR3 DNA	CDR3 protein
.	13	.	TRBV18	TRBJ1-4	TGTGCCAGCTCACGATCGGCTAATGAAAAACTGTTTTTT	CASSRSANEKLFF
.	15	.	TRBV7-9	TRBJ2-5	TGTGCCAGCAGCTTAGGAGTACAGGCTCAAGAGACCCAGTACTTC	CASSLGVQAQETQYF
few	15	.	TRBV5-6	TRBJ1-5	TGTGCCAGCAGCTTGGGAGGGAGAGGAGATCAGCCCCAGCATTTT	CASSLGGRGDQPQHF
.	13	.	TRBV7-2	TRBJ2-7	TGTGCCAGCAGCTCTATCGGGGGCTACGAGCAGTACTTC	CASSSIGGYEQYF
.	15	TRBD1	TRBV6-1	TRBJ1-2	TGTGCCAGCAGTCCCCGGACAGGGGAGGGCTATGGCTACACCTTC	CASSPRTGEGYGYTF
few	12	.	TRBV2	TRBJ1-4	TGTGCCAGCAAGCGGACGAATGAAAAACTGTTTTTT	CASKRTNEKLFF
.	14	.	TRBV4-2	TRBJ2-5	TGTGCCAGCAGCCAAGCTCAGTATTTAGAGACCCAGTACTTC	CASSQAQYLETQYF
.	11	.	TRBV6-5	TRBJ1-2	TGTGCCAGCAGCCAGGGCTATGGCTACACCTTC	CASSQGYGYTF
.	14	TRBD2	TRBV4-1	TRBJ2-3	TGCGCCAGCAGCTCAGCGGGGGGCACAGATACGCAGTATTTT	CASSSAGGTDTQYF
.	18	TRBD2	TRBV7-9	TRBJ2-5	TGTGCCAGCAGCTTACGTTCAATCACGGGAGGGTTGAGAGAGACCCAGTACTTC	CASSLRSITGGLRETQYF
.	12	.	TRBV15	TRBJ1-3	TGTGCCACCAGCAGAGATCGGGGCACCATATATTTT	CATSRDRGTIYF
.	15	TRBD1	TRBV14	TRBJ2-5	TGTGCCAGCAGGCGAGTGACAGGGGCGGGAAAGACCCAGTACTTC	CASRRVTGAGKTQYF
.	15	TRBD1	TRBV5-1	TRBJ1-1	TGCGCCAGCAGCTCATCAGGGGGCGGAAACACTGAAGCTTTCTTT	CASSSSGGGNTEAFF